Listed below are T cell receptor beta chains from one sample, sequenced in a study of control samples from healthy donors and cancer patients. Sequenced by immunoSEQ multiplex PCR; TCRdb stores in-frame clones only, minus some. The table lists about 31,000 clones, approximately 94% of them singletons. Material for sequencing was blood. These TCRs come from a man in his sixties in good health. Each CDR3 is given with its conserved first and last residue. D genes are given only for firm matches. The size field is filled for only some rows; it gives once, few, many or a size class.

size,V,J,D,CDR3,DNA
.,TRBV18,TRBJ2-7,.,CASSRGPYEQYF,TGTGCCAGCTCCAGGGGACCCTACGAGCAGTACTTC
.,TRBV6-5,TRBJ2-1,.,CASTTRGYNEQFF,TGTGCCAGCACCACCCGGGGGTACAATGAGCAGTTCTTC
few,TRBV13,TRBJ2-7,.,CASSRRADGAYEQYF,TGTGCCAGCAGCCGACGGGCGGACGGCGCCTACGAGCAGTACTTC
.,TRBV19,TRBJ1-2,.,CASSLIEAPFNYGYTF,TGTGCCAGTAGTTTAATAGAGGCCCCGTTTAACTATGGCTACACCTTC
.,TRBV30,TRBJ2-7,.,CAWSSGDKKYEQYF,TGTGCCTGGAGTTCGGGGGATAAAAAGTACGAGCAGTACTTC
.,TRBV6-5,TRBJ2-1,TRBD2,CASRGSGAYNEQFF,TGTGCCAGCAGGGGTAGCGGGGCCTACAATGAGCAGTTCTTC
.,TRBV27,TRBJ1-4,.,CASSVQGATNEKLFF,TGTGCCAGCAGTGTTCAGGGTGCGACTAATGAAAAACTGTTTTTT
.,TRBV7-9,TRBJ1-2,TRBD1,CASSRQGLYGYTF,TGTGCCAGCAGTCGACAGGGGCTCTATGGCTACACCTTC
.,TRBV10-2,TRBJ2-1,TRBD2,CASSESIAGGQDEQFF,TGCGCCAGCAGTGAGTCCATAGCGGGGGGCCAAGATGAGCAGTTCTTC
.,TRBV9,TRBJ2-5,TRBD2,CASSASGGPETQYF,TGTGCCAGCAGCGCTAGCGGGGGCCCAGAGACCCAGTACTTC
.,TRBV28,TRBJ1-4,.,CASREGSKLFF,TGTGCCAGCAGAGAGGGGAGCAAACTGTTTTTT
.,TRBV4-1,TRBJ2-4,.,CASSQNRDVNIQYF,TGCGCCAGCAGCCAAAACCGGGACGTAAACATTCAGTACTTC
.,TRBV21-1,TRBJ1-1,.,CASSLRRDRAPNTEAFF,TGTGCCAGCAGCCTCCGACGGGACAGGGCACCGAACACTGAAGCTTTCTTT
.,TRBV30,TRBJ1-4,.,CASTSYSFNEKLFF,TGTGCCTCTACTAGCTACAGCTTTAATGAAAAACTGTTTTTT
.,TRBV19,TRBJ1-2,TRBD1,CAIKNDRGNGYTF,TGTGCCATTAAAAACGACAGGGGTAATGGCTACACCTTC
.,TRBV6-5,TRBJ1-5,.,CASTWGSNQPQHF,TGTGCCAGCACTTGGGGAAGCAATCAGCCCCAGCATTTT
.,TRBV18,TRBJ2-2,.,CASSPPNLRGTGELFF,TGTGCCAGCTCACCACCTAATCTCCGGGGCACCGGGGAGCTGTTTTTT
once,TRBV27,TRBJ1-2,.,CASSSYGYGYTF,TGTGCCAGCAGTTCCTATGGGTATGGCTACACCTTC
.,TRBV11-2,TRBJ2-7,.,CASSLSDGPYEQYF,TGTGCCAGCAGCTTGTCCGACGGTCCCTACGAGCAGTACTTC
.,TRBV7-2,TRBJ2-2,.,CASSLDRASNTGELFF,TGTGCCAGCAGCTTAGATAGGGCGTCGAACACCGGGGAGCTGTTTTTT
.,TRBV11-2,TRBJ2-7,.,CASSLSRYYEQYF,TGTGCCAGCAGCTTAAGCAGATACTACGAGCAGTACTTC
.,TRBV5-6,TRBJ1-5,.,CASSIGPVSNQPQHF,TGTGCCAGCAGCATAGGACCGGTCAGCAATCAGCCCCAGCATTTT
.,TRBV7-5,TRBJ1-5,.,CARSPPVLGQGADQPQHF,TGTGCCAGAAGCCCCCCTGTTTTGGGACAGGGGGCCGATCAGCCCCAGCATTTT
.,TRBV11-2,TRBJ2-7,TRBD2,CASSDGLASRYEQYF,TGTGCCAGCAGCGATGGACTAGCGTCTCGTTACGAGCAGTACTTC
.,TRBV7-8,TRBJ1-2,.,CASSLGGRNGYTF,TGTGCCAGCAGCTTAGGGGGGCGCAACGGCTACACCTTC
.,TRBV5-5,TRBJ2-7,.,CASSLVRGYEQYF,TGTGCCAGCAGCTTGGTTAGGGGCTACGAGCAGTACTTC
.,TRBV27,TRBJ1-3,.,CASSLSGRGGNTIYF,TGTGCCAGCAGTTTATCGGGGAGGGGTGGAAACACCATATATTTT
.,TRBV7-2,TRBJ1-1,.,CASSSDSFTEAFF,TGTGCCAGCAGCTCGGACAGTTTCACTGAAGCTTTCTTT
.,TRBV9,TRBJ1-2,TRBD1,CASSVGQNYGYTF,TGTGCCAGCAGCGTGGGACAGAATTATGGCTACACCTTC
.,TRBV9,TRBJ1-2,.,CASSVGSTGHYGYTF,TGTGCCAGCAGCGTAGGCTCGACAGGACACTATGGCTACACCTTC
once,TRBV12-3/TRBV12-4,TRBJ1-1,.,CASSLRGGAFF,TGTGCCAGCAGTTTACGGGGGGGAGCTTTCTTT
.,TRBV4-1,TRBJ2-1,.,CASSQDGNYEQFF,TGCGCCAGCAGCCAAGACGGCAACTATGAGCAGTTCTTC
.,TRBV18,TRBJ1-1,.,CASSPTREMNTEAFF,TGTGCCAGCTCACCTACAAGAGAGATGAACACTGAAGCTTTCTTT